This TCR beta chain originates from a study of cytomegalovirus exposure and HLA in healthy donors. Looking at the study overall: The approximately 120 million unique TCR beta sequences, from around 200 million T cells, were found by an earlier analysis. Overall study findings and caveats: For most subjects, TCR beta sequences were reported to predict HLA-A and HLA-B alleles with accuracy. The productive fraction for most TCR beta V segments was about 87% or about 30% in an earlier analysis.

Primers included in the PCR were 60 Vbeta and 13 Jbeta primers. TCRdb's copy holds only in-frame clones and misses some; the assay was immunoSEQ multiplex PCR. The repertoire includes about 250,000 clones, approximately 78% of them detected once, and about 0.5% sits in the top ten. In the case of this clone: No antigen is known for it.

V was clipped by 8 bases and J by 4 bases, with 14 bases between them. This CDR3 region has 13 residues. Looked up from germline, CDR1 is LGHNA and CDR2 is YNFKEQ. V and J are TRBV4-2 and TRBJ1-2, with D perhaps matching TRBD1 (5 bases). The specimen sequenced was PBMCs. The receptor's source is a boy between 10 and 17 years old in good health and CMV-seronegative. CDR3 nucleotide sequence: TGTGCCAGCGCACAGGAGCAGATCTATGGCTACACCTTC. Encoded protein: CASAQEQIYGYTF.